This T cell receptor beta chain was captured by sequencing in a study of T cell repertoires in cytomegalovirus infection. TCRdb itself ran the reads through MiXCR, one entry per CDR3 protein. Of approximately 590,000 distinct CDR3 sequences in the sample, about 40% are singletons; the top ten hold around 48%. Findings and caveats of the study: People with CMV and the relevant HLA were identified by cumulative public TCR beta family frequency.

The CDR3 covers 13 residues. Trimming stripped 1 base from V and 7 bases from J, with 10 bases between. Points on this clonotype: Its specificity is not known.

This material consisted of cultured PBMCs, taken from culture after CMV antigen stimulation. The source is a human donor in good health (CMV status not recorded). Some clones in this sample may be carry-over from other donors' samples. The genes are TRBV12-3 or TRBV12-4 and TRBJ1-2, with D perhaps TRBD1 (5 bases). CDR3 in DNA: TGTGCCAGCAGTTTAGAACAGGTCATTGGCTACACCTTC. The encoded protein is CASSLEQVIGYTF.